This TCR beta chain was identified during a study of T cells in Graves' hyperthyroidism and ophthalmopathy. The CDR3 consists of 15 residues. Germline CDR1 reads MNHEY; CDR2 reads SVGEGT. J was trimmed by 3 bases and V by 7 bases; bases with no gene match: 12. Ophthalmopathy in the patients scored at least 3 on Clinical Activity Score and at least 4 on NOSPECS grade, lasting under 3 months. Investigators excluded patients with uncontrolled infection, other autoimmune disease, pregnancy or lactation. PBMCs were derived from 10 ml fresh peripheral blood. There were TCR beta CDR3 regions amplified from RNA transcripts. A set of HTBI primers served as the primers for a first-round RT-PCR of the TCR CDR3. TCRdb ran MiXCR on the multiplex PCR reads and lists one entry per CDR3 protein. This table holds 530,000 or so distinct CDR3 sequences, 15% to 20% found once.

The receptor's source is a young woman with Graves' ophthalmopathy. V is TRBV6-2 or TRBV6-3 and J is TRBJ2-7; the match to TRBD2 covers 7 bases. Sequencing was done on a sample of blood. CDR3 protein: CASNPFGGVVYEQYF. CDR3 DNA: TGTGCCAGCAATCCCTTTGGGGGGGTAGTCTACGAGCAGTACTTC.